There are a few counts of the clone carrying this T cell receptor beta chain. Antigen specificity is unknown. This record comes from a study of blood T cells in healthy people across ages. Findings and limits, study-wide: Relative to aged donors, long-lived donors carried more naive CD4+ cells and displayed higher diversity. With age, beta diversity per million T cells declined roughly linearly, significantly by approximately 40.

A second about 6 to 12 cycle PCR used barcoded and J-beta primers. TCRdb re-derived calls from the 5' RACE reads in MiXCR, one entry per CDR3 protein. The data contain around 750,000 distinct CDR3 sequences, about 48% of them singletons. In terms of origin and age, donors were healthy Caucasian individuals from Russia aged 6 to 90. The CDR3 covers 15 residues. Germline V gives CDR1 DFQATT, CDR2 SNEGSKA (reference sequence). Trimming removed 3 bases from V and 14 bases from J; junction bases left unmatched: 19. This TCR derives from a man older than 75 in good health. The V call is TRBV20-1, the J call TRBJ2-3; 8 bases fit TRBD2. The material sequenced was blood. The CDR3 loop reads CSASKSGRVPRYAYF. The CDR3, as DNA: TGCAGTGCTAGTAAAAGCGGGAGAGTTCCCAGATACGCGTATTTT.